Listed below are T cell receptor beta chains from one sample, sequenced in a study of T cells after yellow fever vaccination. TCRdb re-called the 5' RACE reads through MiXCR, storing one row per CDR3 protein. The sample has about 260,000 distinct CDR3 sequences; 10% to 15% are singletons. The sequenced sample was CD4+ T cells sorted from PBMCs, obtained 45 days after the yellow fever booster vaccination. These receptors were obtained from a man aged 30 to 45 who received the YFV17D yellow fever vaccine. CDR3s leave out the opening cysteine and the closing phenylalanine or tryptophan.

V gene	J gene	CDR3 protein
TRBV20-1	TRBJ2-7	SARGRTSGSEVYEQY
TRBV7-2	TRBJ2-1	ASSPSGGEQF
TRBV7-3	TRBJ2-1	ASSSMGSSYNEQF
TRBV7-2	TRBJ2-3	ASSFTGVTTDTQY
TRBV5-1	TRBJ2-5	ASSVILSQETQY
TRBV7-2	TRBJ2-1	ASSLRLWGFNEQF
TRBV6-5	TRBJ2-1	ASSYSWDEQF
TRBV5-1	TRBJ1-5	ASSPGDSISNQPQH
TRBV9	TRBJ1-2	ASSVGRVTNYGYT
TRBV5-1	TRBJ1-3	ASSLAGFSGNTIY
TRBV4-2	TRBJ2-7	ASSQISGTGGYEQY
TRBV12-3/TRBV12-4	TRBJ2-3	ASSSLAGVPDTQY